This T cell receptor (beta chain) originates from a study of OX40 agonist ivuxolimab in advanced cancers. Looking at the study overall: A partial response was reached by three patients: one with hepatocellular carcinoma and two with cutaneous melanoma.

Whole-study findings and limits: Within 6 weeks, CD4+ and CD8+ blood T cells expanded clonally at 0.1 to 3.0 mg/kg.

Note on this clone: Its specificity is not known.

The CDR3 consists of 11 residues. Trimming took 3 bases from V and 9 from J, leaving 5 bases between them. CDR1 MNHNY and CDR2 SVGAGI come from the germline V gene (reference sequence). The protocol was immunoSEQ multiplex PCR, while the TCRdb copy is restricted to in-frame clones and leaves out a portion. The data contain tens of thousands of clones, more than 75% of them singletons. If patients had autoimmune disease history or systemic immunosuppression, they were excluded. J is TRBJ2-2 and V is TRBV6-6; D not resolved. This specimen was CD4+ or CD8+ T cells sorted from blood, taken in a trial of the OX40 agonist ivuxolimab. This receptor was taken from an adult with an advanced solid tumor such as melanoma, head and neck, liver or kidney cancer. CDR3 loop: CASSYMRELFF. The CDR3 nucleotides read TGTGCCAGCAGTTATATGAGGGAGCTGTTTTTT.